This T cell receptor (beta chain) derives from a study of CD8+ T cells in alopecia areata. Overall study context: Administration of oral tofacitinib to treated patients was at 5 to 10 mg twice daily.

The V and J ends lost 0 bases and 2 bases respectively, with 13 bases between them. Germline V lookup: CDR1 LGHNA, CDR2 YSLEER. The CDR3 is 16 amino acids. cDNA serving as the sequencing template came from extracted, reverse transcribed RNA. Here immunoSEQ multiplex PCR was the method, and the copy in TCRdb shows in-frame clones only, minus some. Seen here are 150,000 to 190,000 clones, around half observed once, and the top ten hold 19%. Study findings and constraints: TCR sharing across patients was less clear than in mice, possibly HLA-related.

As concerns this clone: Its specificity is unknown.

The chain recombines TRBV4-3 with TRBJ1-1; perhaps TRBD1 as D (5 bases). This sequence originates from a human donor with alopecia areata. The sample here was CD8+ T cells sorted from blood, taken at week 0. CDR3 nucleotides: TGCGCCAGCAGCCAAGATCTAGATGACAGAAACACTGAAGCTTTCTTT. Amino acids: CASSQDLDDRNTEAFF.